The clone carrying this T cell receptor (beta chain) was counted between two and nine times. The antigen is undetermined. Germline values: CDR1 SGDLS, CDR2 YYNGEE. The CDR3 has 14 amino acids. V was trimmed by 0 bases and J by 5 bases, leaving 12 bases between them. These data belong to a study of post-analysis software for immune sequencing data. Study observations and caveats: Controls had significantly higher normalized Chao1 diversity than multiple sclerosis patients. Controls showed lower frequencies than patients for roughly five TRBV segments, and TRBV5-6, TRBV5-1 and TRBV20-1 were among these. Those samples that were prepared in the same batch co-clustered strongly by F measure.

Unique molecular identifiers featured in each of the TCR beta cDNA libraries. Between about 1 and 11 million T cells gave rise to 500,000 to 650,000 cDNA molecules. TCRdb re-called the PCR reads through MiXCR, storing one row per CDR3 protein. Of around 770,000 distinct CDR3 sequences in the sample, about 45% were seen once. V usage is TRBV9 and J usage is TRBJ2-7, with D hard to call. The specimen was blood. This TCR was recovered from a girl between 5 and 17 years old with multiple sclerosis. CDR3 bases: TGTGCCAGCAGCGTAGGGGTGATCGGTGACGAGCAGTACTTC. This encodes CASSVGVIGDEQYF. Complete variable domain (other parts from reference TRBV9 and TRBJ2-7): DSGVTQTPKHLITATGQRVTLRCSPRSGDLSVYWYQQSLDQGLQFLIQYYNGEERAKGNILERFSAQQFPDLHSELNLSSLELGDSALYFCASSVGVIGDEQYFGPGTRLTVT.